Listed below are T cell receptor beta chains from one sample, sequenced in a study of blood T cell repertoires in COVID-19. Clones were read by immunoSEQ multiplex PCR, and TCRdb kept only the in-frame ones, dropping some. The data contain approximately 190,000 clones, under 85% of them singletons. The sample was peripheral blood. The origin of the receptors is a woman in her thirties or forties with acute or convalescent COVID-19. Both conserved end residues are part of each CDR3. The order of the fields is D gene, clone size, V gene, J gene, CDR3 DNA, CDR3 protein. The D gene is left open where the match is weak. Clone size, where shown, is once, few, many, or a class for clones that have expanded.

>TRBD1|NA|TRBV5-1|TRBJ2-5
TGCGCCAGCAGCTTTAAGGCAGGGGGAGAGACCCAGTACTTC
CASSFKAGGETQYF
>NA|once|TRBV3-1/TRBV3-2|TRBJ1-5
TGTGCCAGCAGCCGACAGGCAGATCAGCCCCAGCATTTT
CASSRQADQPQHF
>TRBD1|NA|TRBV29-1|TRBJ1-1
TGCAGCGTTGAAGGGCAGGGGGCTATGAACACTGAAGCTTTCTTT
CSVEGQGAMNTEAFF
>TRBD1|NA|TRBV5-4|TRBJ2-5
TGTGCCAGCCGAGGGTGGGACAGCCAAGAGACCCAGTACTTC
CASRGWDSQETQYF
>TRBD1|NA|TRBV19|TRBJ1-5
TGTGCCACCTCGGGACAGGGGCTTTTTCAGCCCCAGCATTTT
CATSGQGLFQPQHF
>TRBD1|NA|TRBV25-1|TRBJ2-7
TGTGCCAGCAGTGGGGACAGGGGGACCTACGAGCAGTACTTC
CASSGDRGTYEQYF
>NA|NA|TRBV11-3|TRBJ2-2
TGTGCCAGCAGCCCCTACAGGGATGGGGCCGGGGAGCTGTTTTTT
CASSPYRDGAGELFF
>NA|NA|TRBV7-3|TRBJ2-1
TGTGCCAGCAGCCCTGGGCCCCAAAGCTCCTACAATGAGCAGTTCTTC
CASSPGPQSSYNEQFF
>NA|NA|TRBV30|TRBJ1-2
TGTGCCTGGAGTGTACGGGTTTTAGCCTTTAGCTATGGCTACACCTTC
CAWSVRVLAFSYGYTF
>NA|NA|TRBV6-5|TRBJ1-5
TGTGCCAGCAGTTACTCGGGGGGATCCAATCAGCCCCAGCATTTT
CASSYSGGSNQPQHF
>TRBD2|NA|TRBV7-3|TRBJ2-5
TGTGCCAGCAGCTTAATCCCGTCTAGCGGGGGGGCGATGGAGCAAGAGACCCAGTACTTC
CASSLIPSSGGAMEQETQYF
>TRBD1|few|TRBV5-1|TRBJ2-7
TGCGCCAGCAGCTTAAACAGGGGCGGCTCTTCCTACGAGCAGTACTTC
CASSLNRGGSSYEQYF
>NA|NA|TRBV30|TRBJ1-2
TGTGCCTGTCAGCGGGCCTATGGCTACACCTTC
CACQRAYGYTF
>NA|NA|TRBV4-2|TRBJ2-7
TGTGCCAGCAGCCAAGTGGGCCAGGCTTACGAGCAGTACTTC
CASSQVGQAYEQYF
>TRBD2|NA|TRBV10-2|TRBJ2-7
TGCGCCAGCTCGGGACTAGCTCCCGAGCAGTACTTC
CASSGLAPEQYF
>TRBD2|NA|TRBV7-8|TRBJ2-1
TGTGCCAGCCGACTAGCGGGGGTTGGGAATGAGCAGTTCTTC
CASRLAGVGNEQFF
>TRBD1|NA|TRBV2|TRBJ1-4
TGTGCCAGCAGGGGGGACAGCAAAAATGAAAAACTGTTTTTT
CASRGDSKNEKLFF
>TRBD2|NA|TRBV20-1|TRBJ2-3
TGCAGTGCTAGTAGCGGGGGGGCAGATACGCAGTATTTT
CSASSGGADTQYF
>TRBD1|NA|TRBV7-9|TRBJ1-2
TGTGCCAGCAGCTTAGCGACAGGGGGCACTGGCTACACCTTC
CASSLATGGTGYTF
>NA|NA|TRBV7-2|TRBJ2-5
TGTGCCAGCAGCTTAGTTAGAGAAGAGACCCAGTACTTC
CASSLVREETQYF
>NA|NA|TRBV19|TRBJ1-1
TGTGCCAGTAGTATTTACCAGGAAGCTTTCTTT
CASSIYQEAFF
>NA|NA|TRBV19|TRBJ1-1
TGTGCCAGTAGTATTTGGGGACAACGAACTGAAGCTTTCTTT
CASSIWGQRTEAFF
>NA|NA|TRBV6-6|TRBJ1-5
TGTGCCAGCAGTTACATAATTCAGCCCCAGCATTTT
CASSYIIQPQHF
>NA|NA|TRBV6-5|TRBJ2-1
TGTGCCAGCAGTCTCAACTCAGGCTCCTACAATGAGCAGTTCTTC
CASSLNSGSYNEQFF
>TRBD1|NA|TRBV28|TRBJ1-1
TGTGCCAGCATCACCCAGGGGGACACTGAAGCTTTCTTT
CASITQGDTEAFF
>NA|NA|TRBV7-9|TRBJ1-2
TGTGCCAGCAGCTTAGTGGGCCCAACAGGCTACACCTTC
CASSLVGPTGYTF
>NA|NA|TRBV4-1|TRBJ1-2
TGCGCCAGCAGCCAAGACTGGACACTCGGCAACTATGGCTACACCTTC
CASSQDWTLGNYGYTF
>NA|few|TRBV6-5|TRBJ1-6
TGTGCCAGCGGGTACACAGGTGGGAATTCACCCCTCCACTTT
CASGYTGGNSPLHF
>NA|NA|TRBV27|TRBJ1-4
TGTGCCAGCAGTCCCGCAACTAATGAAAAACTGTTTTTT
CASSPATNEKLFF
>NA|few|TRBV28|TRBJ1-5
TGTGCCAGCAGTCGCAGGCCAGGGCTAGGCAATCAGCCCCAGCATTTT
CASSRRPGLGNQPQHF
>NA|few|TRBV7-9|TRBJ1-1
TGTGCCAGCAGCTTAGACGCGGGCTATATAGAGACTGAAGCTTTCTTT
CASSLDAGYIETEAFF
>NA|NA|TRBV19|TRBJ2-1
TGTGCCAGTAGTAAAAGGGTCCTAGCAATCGATCACAATGAGCAGTTCTTC
CASSKRVLAIDHNEQFF
>TRBD1|NA|TRBV10-1|TRBJ1-4
TGCGCCAGCAGGGAGGGACAGACAGCAACTAATGAAAAACTGTTTTTT
CASREGQTATNEKLFF
>NA|NA|TRBV4-1|TRBJ2-1
TGCGCCAGCAGCCAAGCGGCGGGGACCTCCTACAATGAGCAGTTCTTC
CASSQAAGTSYNEQFF
>TRBD1|NA|TRBV6-6|TRBJ1-1
TGTGCCAGCAGTTACCAAAAGACAGGGGACACTGAAGCTTTCTTT
CASSYQKTGDTEAFF
>NA|few|TRBV6-5|TRBJ1-4
TGTGCCAGCAGGCAGATGTCTAATGAAAAACTGTTTTTT
CASRQMSNEKLFF
>NA|NA|TRBV7-2|TRBJ1-1
TGTGCCAGCAGCTTGAACAGCTTGAACACTGAAGCTTTCTTT
CASSLNSLNTEAFF
>NA|NA|TRBV3-1/TRBV3-2|TRBJ2-3
TGTGCCAGCAGCCAAGAAGTGCGAGGGACTTCTCCTCCTAGCACAGATACGCAGTATTTT
CASSQEVRGTSPPSTDTQYF
>TRBD1|NA|TRBV6-5|TRBJ1-1
TGTGCCAGCAGCTCCCACAGGGGGGGCACTGAAGCTTTCTTT
CASSSHRGGTEAFF
>TRBD1|NA|TRBV3-1/TRBV3-2|TRBJ1-6
TGTGCCAGCAGCCCGACAGGGGTAAATTCACCCCTCCACTTT
CASSPTGVNSPLHF
>TRBD1|NA|TRBV6-6|TRBJ1-5
TGTGCCAGCGACACATTAGGGGGCGAAAATCAGCCCCAGCATTTT
CASDTLGGENQPQHF
>TRBD1|NA|TRBV7-2|TRBJ1-3
TGTGCCAGCAGCTTAATGGGCAGGGGGTTGTTAGGAAACACCATATATTTT
CASSLMGRGLLGNTIYF
>TRBD1|few|TRBV5-6|TRBJ2-3
TGTGCCAGCAGCCTGGATTCCGGGACAGGCACAGATACGCAGTATTTT
CASSLDSGTGTDTQYF
>TRBD1|NA|TRBV28|TRBJ1-3
TGTGCCAGCAATTTGGGCAGGGGGCCTGGAAACACCATATATTTT
CASNLGRGPGNTIYF
>TRBD2|once|TRBV5-6|TRBJ2-7
TGTGCCAGCAGCTTGTGGGGGGGAGGCGAGCAGTACTTC
CASSLWGGGEQYF
>NA|NA|TRBV28|TRBJ1-2
TGTGCCAGCAGTTTGTTCAACACCGTCTATGGCTACACCTTC
CASSLFNTVYGYTF
>TRBD1|NA|TRBV5-1|TRBJ1-1
TGCGCCAGCACCATTCAGGGGGCCCAGCGGGCTTTCTTT
CASTIQGAQRAFF
>TRBD2|NA|TRBV5-1|TRBJ2-3
TGCGCCAGCAGCCCGGGACTAGCGGAAAGCACAGATACGCAGTATTTT
CASSPGLAESTDTQYF
>NA|NA|TRBV29-1|TRBJ2-3
TGCAGCGTTGTGCGGGCTAGCGGCACAGATACGCAGTATTTT
CSVVRASGTDTQYF
>TRBD1|NA|TRBV19|TRBJ1-4
TGTGCCAGTAGTCCCGGACAGGGAACTAATGAAAAACTGTTTTTT
CASSPGQGTNEKLFF
>TRBD1|NA|TRBV2|TRBJ2-1
TGTGCCAGCTTCCCGGGACAGGGGGTTTTTGAGCAGTTCTTC
CASFPGQGVFEQFF
>TRBD1|NA|TRBV12-3/TRBV12-4|TRBJ1-2
TGTGCCAGCCGACGACAGGGTGAAGGCTACACCTTC
CASRRQGEGYTF
>TRBD1|NA|TRBV6-5|TRBJ2-7
TGTGCCAGCAGTTTACCGGGACAGGCAACAGGCGAGCAGTACTTC
CASSLPGQATGEQYF